This T cell receptor beta chain was recovered during a study of blood T cells in healthy people across ages. Study-wide results and caveats: The recorded TCR beta diversity per million T cells decreased in a roughly linear manner with age.

This clonotype was recorded a few times. The antigen is unknown. The use of a sample-barcoded 5' primer and a J-beta primer mix characterized a second PCR of 7 to 11 cycles. TCRdb redid the calling of the 5' RACE reads with MiXCR, one entry per CDR3 protein. The repertoire has roughly 410,000 distinct CDR3 sequences, about 52% of them found once; the top ten carry 50% to 65%. This CDR3 region has 15 residues. V lost 5 bases and J lost 6; bases outside the gene matches: 10. This clonotype was obtained from a man between 60 and 75 years old in good health. Material: blood. The chain uses TRBV12-3 or TRBV12-4 and TRBJ2-3; 8 nucleotides match TRBD1. The DNA of the CDR3 is TGTGCCAGCAGTCCGGCAGGGGGCCCACAGGATACGCAGTATTTT. Amino acids: CASSPAGGPQDTQYF.